The T cell receptor beta chain under discussion was sequenced for a study of blood T cell repertoires in COVID-19. Study-level background: The samples span acute and convalescent COVID-19 from the United States, Italy and Spain. PBMCs, B-cell-depleted T cells, or T cells were the source of the cDNA or gDNA that made up the material.

CDR3 size: 19 residues. V lost 4 bases to trimming and J lost 1 base; unmatched junction nucleotides: 18. Germline V gene data show CDR1 as LNHDA and CDR2 as SQIVND (reference sequence). Original methodology: The assay estimated nucleated cells by amplifying reference gene primers. Here immunoSEQ multiplex PCR was the method, and the copy in TCRdb shows in-frame clones only, minus some. V and J calls and clone size are copied from that table; D and trimming were computed from the DNA. The top ten clones hold less than 3.5% of a sample with about 240,000 clones, 80% to 85% of them seen once. Sequenced: peripheral blood. The source is a woman under 30 with acute or convalescent COVID-19. V is TRBV19 and J is TRBJ1-2, with 7 bases that match TRBD1. CDR3 sequence: CASSTRPGQSFFLNYGYTF. The CDR3 DNA follows: TGTGCCAGTAGTACCCGTCCGGGACAGAGTTTCTTCCTTAACTATGGCTACACCTTC.